This TCR beta chain was identified during a study of blood T cells in healthy people across ages. Study at large: About one barcoded beta molecule per two T cells was the capture yield of template switching.

Trimming removed 2 bases from V and 7 bases from J; junction bases left unmatched: 4. This CDR3 region has 14 residues. Germline V gives CDR1 SGHAT, CDR2 FQNNGV. Broader study findings: With age, beta diversity per million T cells declined roughly linearly, significantly by 40.

Each sample provided at least 5 micrograms of extracted total RNA. With a J-beta primer mix and a sample-barcoded 5' primer, a second PCR ran 7 to 11 cycles. MiXCR was run by TCRdb on the 5' RACE reads, yielding one entry per CDR3 protein. The sample lists about 590,000 distinct CDR3 sequences; roughly 30% were seen once. This clonotype has only a few counts. What it binds is not known. This clonotype was sampled from a woman older than 75 in good health. Sequenced: blood. The V call is TRBV11-2, the J call TRBJ1-5; 8 bases map to TRBD1. Here the CDR3 reads CASSLTGGYQPQHF. The CDR3 DNA reads as TGTGCCAGCAGCTTAACAGGGGGGTACCAGCCCCAGCATTTT.